The 13 T cell receptor beta chains given below trace back to one sample, sequenced in a study of shared clonotypes between healthy human individuals. The assay was immunoSEQ multiplex PCR, and TCRdb's table has in-frame clones only and misses some. The data show 530,000 or so clones, almost 80% seen once. Specimen: PBMCs. The origin of the receptors is a woman aged 35 to 49 in good health. Some clones in this sample may be carry-over from other donors' samples.

This chain links TRBV28 with TRBJ2-3; D not certain. Germline lookup yields CDR1 MDHEN and CDR2 SYDVKM. The CDR3 totals 12 residues. With 5 bases removed from V and 12 bases from J, the gap between germline ends came to 15 bases. The CDR3 loop reads CASSPSAEQQYF. The CDR3, as DNA: TGTGCCAGCAGTCCCTCGGCCGAGCAACAGTATTTT.

The chain employs TRBV7-8 and TRBJ1-5; D unclear. V gave up 4 bases and J gave up 3 bases, with 13 bases separating them. CDR1 and CDR2 from the germline V gene are SGHVS and FQNEAQ. The CDR3 loop spans 15 amino acids. This chain's CDR3 is CASSSGVGHNQPQHF. The CDR3 DNA reads as TGTGCCAGCAGCTCCGGGGTCGGGCACAATCAGCCCCAGCATTTT. Using reference TRBV7-8 and TRBJ1-5 for the parts outside the CDR3, the full variable domain is GAGVSQSPRYKVAKRGQDVALRCDPISGHVSLFWYQQALGQGPEFLTYFQNEAQLDKSGLPSDRFFAERPEGSVSTLKIQRTQQEDSAVYLCASSSGVGHNQPQHFGDGTRLSIL.

The V gene is TRBV29-1, the J gene TRBJ2-5, with D maybe TRBD2 (6 bases). CDR1 and CDR2 from the germline V gene are SQVTM and ANQGSEA. Trimming cost V 6 bases and J 3 bases, with 17 bases left between them. This CDR3 comprises 14 residues. CDR3 protein: CSVTRRDGEETQYF. The CDR3, as DNA: TGCAGCGTGACTAGGAGGGACGGAGAAGAGACCCAGTACTTC.

V usage is TRBV6-1 and J usage is TRBJ2-1, with 12 bases aligning to TRBD2. V shed 4 bases and J 9 bases; nucleotides not matched to a gene: 7. Germline-derived CDR1 and CDR2 are MNHNS and SASEGT. The CDR3 runs to 15 residues. CDR3 loop: CASSGLAGGVGEQFF. CDR3 in DNA: TGTGCCAGCAGTGGCCTAGCGGGAGGGGTAGGTGAGCAGTTCTTC.

This chain joins TRBV7-9 and TRBJ2-3; 7 bases map to TRBD2. CDR3 length: 13 residues. The germline V gene has CDR1 SEHNR and CDR2 FQNEAQ (reference sequence). J was trimmed by 4 bases and V by 8 bases; bases with no gene match: 6. In DNA form, the CDR3 reads TGTGCCAGCCTCGGGGGGAGCGCAGATACGCAGTATTTT. Translating it yields CASLGGSADTQYF.

The chain combines TRBV2 with TRBJ2-2; D is unclear. The V end lost 4 bases, the J end lost 1 base, and 7 bases lay between the germline ends. The CDR3 is 14 amino acids. The germline CDR1 and CDR2 sequences are SNHLY and FYNNEI. As DNA, the CDR3 is TGTGCCAGCAGTGTGGGCCGGAACACCGGGGAGCTGTTTTTT. Its protein is CASSVGRNTGELFF.

In this sample, this clone turned up a few times. The chain links TRBV25-1 to TRBJ1-2; 8 nucleotides align to TRBD1. V shed 8 bases and J 4 bases; nucleotides not matched to a gene: 6. The CDR3 length is 13 residues. The germline V gene has CDR1 MGHDK and CDR2 SYGVNS. The CDR3 nucleotides are TGTGCCAGCGGCGACAGGGGCGTCTATGGCTACACCTTC. Amino acids: CASGDRGVYGYTF.

The gene calls are TRBV6-5 and TRBJ2-7; weak D call: TRBD2 (6 bases). The CDR3 has 13 amino acids. Germline-derived CDR1 and CDR2 are MNHEY and SVGAGI. With 2 bases removed from V and 6 bases from J, the gap between germline ends came to 11 bases. The CDR3 protein is CASSYLGSGEQYF. Here the CDR3 DNA reads TGTGCCAGCAGTTACCTGGGTAGCGGCGAGCAGTACTTC.

This chain joins TRBV28 and TRBJ2-2, with TRBD1 identical over 7 bases. With V trimmed by 2 bases and J by 5 bases, 11 bases remained unmatched. This CDR3 region has 17 residues. From germline, CDR1 is MDHEN and CDR2 SYDVKM. The CDR3 DNA is TGTGCCAGCAGTTTAAAATCGGGACAGAGGACGACCGGGGAGCTGTTTTTT. Residues: CASSLKSGQRTTGELFF.

The genes are TRBV4-2 and TRBJ2-7, with TRBD2 matching 9 bases. Germline loops: CDR1 LGHNA, CDR2 YNFKEQ. The junction had 3 bases not matched to a gene; V was cut back by 2 bases and J by 4 bases. The CDR3 has 14 residues. CDR3 region: CASSQKREVYEQYF. In nucleotides, the CDR3 is TGTGCCAGCAGCCAAAAGCGGGAGGTGTACGAGCAGTACTTC.

The chain has TRBV4-1 and TRBJ2-3; 7 nucleotides match TRBD2. J lost 4 bases, V lost 1 base, and 8 bases had no gene match. The CDR3 spans 16 residues. The germline gives CDR1 MGHRA, CDR2 YSYEKL. For the CDR3, the DNA is TGCGCCAGCAGCCAAGTCACAGCGGGACTTTCAGATACGCAGTATTTT. Residues: CASSQVTAGLSDTQYF.

The CDR3, as DNA: TGTGCCAGCAGTTTTTCCGCTGGGAGCACTGAAGCTTTCTTT. This sequence encodes CASSFSAGSTEAFF. This chain links TRBV27 with TRBJ1-1, with D hard to call. V was clipped by 3 bases and J by 4 bases, with 12 bases between them. CDR1 and CDR2 (germline): MNHEY, SMNVEV (reference sequence). The CDR3 consists of 14 residues.

The J gene is TRBJ1-2, the V gene TRBV2; possible D gene TRBD1, 5 bases. Germline V lookup: CDR1 SNHLY, CDR2 FYNNEI. The CDR3 loop spans 13 amino acids. Trimming removed 7 bases from V and 8 bases from J, with 17 bases in between. In nucleotides, the CDR3 is TGTGCCAGCACCGAGGGGCCAAAACGGGGCTACACCTTC. Translating it yields CASTEGPKRGYTF.